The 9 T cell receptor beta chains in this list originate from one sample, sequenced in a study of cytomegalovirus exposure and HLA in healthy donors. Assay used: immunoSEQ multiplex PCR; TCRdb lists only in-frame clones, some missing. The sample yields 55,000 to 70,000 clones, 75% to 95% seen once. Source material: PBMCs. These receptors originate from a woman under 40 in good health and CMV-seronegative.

This chain's CDR3 is CASSIITSRGNEKLFF. CDR3 coding DNA: TGTGCCAGTAGTATTATAACGAGCAGGGGTAATGAAAAACTGTTTTTT. The chain carries TRBV19 and TRBJ1-4; TRBD1 is a possible D gene (6 bases). The CDR3 sequence is 16 residues long. V was clipped by 3 bases and J by 4 bases, with 15 bases between them. Germline V CDR1 and CDR2: LNHDA, SQIVND (reference sequence).

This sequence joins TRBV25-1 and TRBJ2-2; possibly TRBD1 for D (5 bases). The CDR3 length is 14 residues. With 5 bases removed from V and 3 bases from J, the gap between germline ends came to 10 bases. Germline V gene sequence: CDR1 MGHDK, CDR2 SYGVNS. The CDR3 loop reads CASSKSGYTGELFF. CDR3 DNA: TGTGCCAGCAGTAAATCAGGGTACACCGGGGAGCTGTTTTTT.

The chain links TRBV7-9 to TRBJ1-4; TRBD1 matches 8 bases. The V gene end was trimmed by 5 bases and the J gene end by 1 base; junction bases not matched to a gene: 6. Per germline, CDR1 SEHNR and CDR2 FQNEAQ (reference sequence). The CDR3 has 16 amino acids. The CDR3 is CASSPQTGGTNEKLFF. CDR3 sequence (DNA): TGTGCCAGCAGCCCTCAAACAGGGGGAACTAATGAAAAACTGTTTTTT.

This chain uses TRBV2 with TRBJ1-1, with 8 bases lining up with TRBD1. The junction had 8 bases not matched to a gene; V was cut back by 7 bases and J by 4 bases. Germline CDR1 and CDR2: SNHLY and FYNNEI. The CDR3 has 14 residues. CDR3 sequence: CASTLQGGSTEAFF. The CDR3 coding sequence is TGTGCCAGCACCCTACAGGGGGGTAGCACTGAAGCTTTCTTT.

The CDR3 bases are TGTGCCAGCAGCCTACGGGAGATGAACACTGAAGCTTTCTTT. It translates to CASSLREMNTEAFF. The chain links TRBV7-6 to TRBJ1-1; D gene unclear. Trimming stripped 5 bases from V and 0 bases from J, with 10 bases between. CDR3 size: 14 residues. The germline gives CDR1 SGHVS, CDR2 FNYEAQ.

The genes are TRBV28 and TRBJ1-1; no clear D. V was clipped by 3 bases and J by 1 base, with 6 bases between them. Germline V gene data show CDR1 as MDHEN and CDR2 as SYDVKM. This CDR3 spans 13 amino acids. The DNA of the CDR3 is TGTGCCAGCAGTTTCCGGAGGAACACTGAAGCTTTCTTT. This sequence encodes CASSFRRNTEAFF.

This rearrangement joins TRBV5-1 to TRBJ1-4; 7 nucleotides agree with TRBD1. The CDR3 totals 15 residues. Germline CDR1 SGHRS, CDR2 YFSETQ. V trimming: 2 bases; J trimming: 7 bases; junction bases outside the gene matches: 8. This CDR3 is CASSFGQDEGEKLFF. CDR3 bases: TGCGCCAGCAGCTTCGGACAGGACGAAGGTGAAAAACTGTTTTTT.

As DNA, the CDR3 is TGTGCCAGCAGCCTCGGGACAGGGGGGCGACACACCATATATTTT. Its protein product is CASSLGTGGRHTIYF. The chain links TRBV7-9 to TRBJ1-3, with TRBD1 matching over 11 bases. Trimming removed 5 bases from V and 8 bases from J; junction bases left unmatched: 8. Germline CDR1 and CDR2: SEHNR and FQNEAQ (reference sequence). This CDR3 contains 15 residues.

The CDR3 loop reads CASSLAGREHYGYTF. The CDR3 DNA is TGTGCCAGCAGCTTAGCGGGGCGAGAGCACTATGGCTACACCTTC. The rearrangement joins TRBV7-2 to TRBJ1-2; D is perhaps TRBD1 (5 bases). The V gene lost 0 bases and the J gene lost 3 bases, with 11 bases spanning the gap. Germline V gene sequence: CDR1 SGHTA, CDR2 FQGNSA. This CDR3 has 15 residues.